These 16 T cell receptor beta chains came from one sample sequenced in a study of blood T cell repertoires in COVID-19. TCRdb keeps only in-frame clones here, not all; method: immunoSEQ multiplex PCR. The sample holds roughly 34,000 clones, approximately 91% seen once. The sample comprised peripheral blood. The receptors were gathered from an elderly woman with active or convalescent COVID-19.

The V call is TRBV10-3, the J call TRBJ2-7; D possibly corresponds to TRBD2 (5 bases). V lost 8 bases, J lost 6 bases, and 17 bases lay in between. The CDR3 is 13 amino acids. Looked up from germline, CDR1 is ENHRY and CDR2 is SYGVKD. This CDR3 is CAIAEGKRVEQYF. CDR3 DNA sequence: TGTGCCATCGCCGAGGGTAAACGGGTCGAGCAGTACTTC.

The chain uses TRBV7-9 and TRBJ1-3; D is perhaps TRBD1 (5 bases). Germline loops: CDR1 SEHNR, CDR2 FQNEAQ (reference sequence). The CDR3 extends over 14 amino acids. V lost 3 bases, J lost 3 bases, and 9 bases lay in between. CDR3 region: CASSFSGDGNTIYF. CDR3 bases: TGTGCCAGCAGCTTTTCGGGGGATGGAAACACCATATATTTT.

This sequence joins TRBV6-5 and TRBJ1-5; TRBD1 might be the D (5 bases). The CDR3 consists of 14 residues. Trimming left V 6 bases short and J 0 bases short, with 9 bases between. The germline gives CDR1 MNHEY, CDR2 SVGAGI. The CDR3 is CASSVDTSNQPQHF. DNA of the CDR3: TGTGCCAGCAGCGTGGACACTAGCAATCAGCCCCAGCATTTT.

The CDR3 protein is CASSDYLGGNTGELFF. The CDR3 DNA is TGCGCCAGCAGTGATTATCTGGGGGGGAACACCGGGGAGCTGTTTTTT. The chain combines TRBV10-1 with TRBJ2-2; perhaps TRBD2 as D (6 bases). The CDR3 contains 16 residues. Germline values: CDR1 WNHNN, CDR2 SYGVQD (reference sequence). The V end lost 3 bases, the J end lost 1 base, and 12 bases lay between the germline ends.

The rearrangement uses TRBV5-1 and TRBJ2-2; 11 bases are shared with TRBD1. The CDR3 is made up of 15 amino acids. Trimming removed 4 bases from V and 5 bases from J; junction bases left unmatched: 4. Germline V gene lookup returns CDR1 SGHRS and CDR2 YFSETQ. The CDR3 nucleotides are TGCGCCAGCAGCCAGGGGACAGGGGGGACCGGGGAGCTGTTTTTT. Protein sequence: CASSQGTGGTGELFF.

The chain combines TRBV10-1 with TRBJ1-1, with D unresolved. The CDR3 spans 14 residues. V was trimmed by 2 bases and J by 6 bases, leaving 13 bases between them. Germline V gives CDR1 WNHNN, CDR2 SYGVQD (reference sequence). In nucleotides, the CDR3 is TGCGCCAGCAGTGAGAGACTAGGTGTCTCTGAAGCTTTCTTT. It translates to CASSERLGVSEAFF.

The chain is built from TRBV11-2 and TRBJ1-1; D call uncertain. Germline V gene data show CDR1 as SGHAT and CDR2 as FQNNGV. The length of the CDR3 is 14 residues. V was cut by 2 bases and J by 0 bases, with 7 bases left in between. As DNA, the CDR3 is TGTGCCAGCAGCTTAACCGGGTTGAACACTGAAGCTTTCTTT. Protein product: CASSLTGLNTEAFF.

This chain links TRBV18 with TRBJ2-1; the D is unclear. Germline CDR1 reads KGHSH; CDR2 reads LQKENI. V was pared by 2 bases and J by 5 bases, with 4 bases between. This CDR3 has 12 amino acids. The CDR3 region is CASSPGNNEQFF. The CDR3 DNA reads as TGTGCCAGCTCACCAGGCAACAATGAGCAGTTCTTC.

V gene TRBV3-1 (or the pseudogene TRBV3-2) combines with J gene TRBJ2-3; 11 nucleotides align to TRBD2. The V gene's germline CDR1 is LGHDT and CDR2 YNNKEL (reference sequence). The CDR3 is made up of 18 amino acids. V shed 0 bases and J 2 bases; nucleotides not matched to a gene: 7. The CDR3 sequence: CASSQEKIAGGYTDTQYF. As DNA, the CDR3 is TGTGCCAGCAGCCAAGAAAAGATAGCGGGGGGGTACACAGATACGCAGTATTTT.

The rearrangement joins TRBV6-5 to TRBJ1-5, with D possibly being TRBD1 (5 bases). The CDR3 has 14 amino acids. Germline-derived CDR1 and CDR2 are MNHEY and SVGAGI. Trimming took off 5 bases at V and 6 bases at J, with 14 bases between the two ends. CDR3 nucleotides: TGTGCCAGCAGTACTACAGGCTCGGGTCAGCCCCAGCATTTT. Translation: CASSTTGSGQPQHF.

V usage is TRBV19 and J usage is TRBJ2-1; 8 nucleotides line up with TRBD2. The germline V gene has CDR1 LNHDA and CDR2 SQIVND (reference sequence). The CDR3 length is 14 residues. In nucleotides, the CDR3 is TGTGCGACCCAGGCGGGGGGATCCCACTATGAGCAGTTCTTC. Amino acids: CATQAGGSHYEQFF.

This clone has just one count. The rearrangement joins TRBV7-2 to TRBJ1-4; perhaps TRBD1 as D (5 bases). Germline V gene data show CDR1 as SGHTA and CDR2 as FQGNSA. Trimming took 3 bases from V and 8 from J, leaving 16 bases between them. This CDR3 region has 15 residues. CDR3 region: CASSFPPGVWEKLFF. The CDR3 bases are TGTGCCAGCAGCTTCCCGCCGGGGGTTTGGGAAAAACTGTTTTTT. The variable domain in full, with the rest retrieved from reference TRBV7-2 and TRBJ1-4, is GAGVSQSPSNKVTEKGKDVELRCDPISGHTALYWYRQSLGQGLEFLIYFQGNSAPDKSGLPSDRFSAERTGGSVSTLTIQRTQQEDSAVYLCASSFPPGVWEKLFFGSGTQLSVL.

The chain links TRBV5-6 to TRBJ1-5, with 8 nucleotides matching TRBD1. The CDR3 contains 16 residues. V lost 3 bases and J lost 7; bases outside the gene matches: 12. Germline values: CDR1 SGHDT, CDR2 YYEEEE. The CDR3 coding sequence is TGTGCCAGCAGCTATAGATGGACAGGGCTGGGGCAGCCCCAGCATTTT. Amino acids: CASSYRWTGLGQPQHF.

The rearrangement uses TRBV27 and TRBJ2-4; perhaps TRBD2 as D (7 bases). Per the germline V gene, CDR1 is MNHEY and CDR2 is SMNVEV (reference sequence). The V end was cut by 5 bases, the J end by 5 bases, with 19 bases between. This CDR3 comprises 16 residues. The CDR3 bases are TGTGCCAGCAGTCTCTGGAGGGGGGGCGTCGAAAACATTCAGTACTTC. Translated, it gives CASSLWRGGVENIQYF.

This sequence joins TRBV30 and TRBJ1-5; tentatively, D is TRBD1 (5 bases). The germline gives CDR1 GTSNPN, CDR2 SVGIG (reference sequence). V dropped 3 bases and J dropped 2 bases, with 14 bases sitting between them. This CDR3 comprises 15 residues. The CDR3 region is CAWRQPGQGNQPQHF. The DNA of the CDR3 is TGTGCCTGGAGGCAACCAGGGCAGGGCAATCAGCCCCAGCATTTT.

The J gene is TRBJ2-5, the V gene TRBV24-1, with D uncertain. Germline loops: CDR1 KGHDR, CDR2 SFDVKD. The CDR3 sequence is 12 residues long. The V gene lost 4 bases and the J gene lost 5 bases, with 7 bases spanning the gap. CDR3 residues: CATSDRYETQYF. In nucleotides, the CDR3 is TGTGCCACCAGTGACAGATATGAGACCCAGTACTTC.